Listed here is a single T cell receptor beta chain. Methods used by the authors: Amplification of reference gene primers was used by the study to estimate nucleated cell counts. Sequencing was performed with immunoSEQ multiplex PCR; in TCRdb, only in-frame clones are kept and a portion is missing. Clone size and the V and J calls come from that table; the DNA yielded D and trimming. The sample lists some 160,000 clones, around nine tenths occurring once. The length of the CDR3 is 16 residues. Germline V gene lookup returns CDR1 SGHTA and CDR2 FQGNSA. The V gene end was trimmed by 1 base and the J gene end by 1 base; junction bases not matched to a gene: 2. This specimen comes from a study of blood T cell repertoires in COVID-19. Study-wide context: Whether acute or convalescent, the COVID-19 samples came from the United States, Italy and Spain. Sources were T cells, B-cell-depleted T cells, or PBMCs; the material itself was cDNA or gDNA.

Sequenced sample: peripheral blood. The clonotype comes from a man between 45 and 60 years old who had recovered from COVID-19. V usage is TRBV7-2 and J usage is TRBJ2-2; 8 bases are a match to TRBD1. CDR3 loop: CASSLDGTGNTGELFF. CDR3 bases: TGTGCCAGCAGCTTAGACGGGACAGGGAACACCGGGGAGCTGTTTTTT.